The text below deals with one T cell receptor (beta chain). What it binds is unknown. The data stem from a study of shared clonotypes between healthy human individuals. Study conclusions and caveats: Exclusively blood specimens were collected; tissue repertoires likely differ.

The repertoire was sequenced with immunoSEQ multiplex PCR; TCRdb's copy has only in-frame clones and lacks some. Among over 2 million clones, approximately 94% were seen once, and the ten largest hold 0.85% to 1.3%. CD8 cells regarded as naive lacked CD45RO, were positively chosen for CCR7, and omitted terminally differentiated effector memory CD45RA+ cells. This CDR3 spans 15 amino acids. Germline V gene data show CDR1 as LGHNA and CDR2 as YSLEER. V was cut by 1 base and J by 5 bases, with 12 bases left in between. The specimen sequenced was naive CD8+ T cells sorted from blood. This rearrangement joins TRBV4-3 to TRBJ2-1; the D gene is possibly TRBD1 (6 bases). The TCR comes from a man between 18 and 35 years old in good health. This CDR3 reads CASSQAQGMDNEQFF. The CDR3 region has the DNA TGCGCCAGCAGCCAAGCCCAGGGGATGGACAATGAGCAGTTCTTC.